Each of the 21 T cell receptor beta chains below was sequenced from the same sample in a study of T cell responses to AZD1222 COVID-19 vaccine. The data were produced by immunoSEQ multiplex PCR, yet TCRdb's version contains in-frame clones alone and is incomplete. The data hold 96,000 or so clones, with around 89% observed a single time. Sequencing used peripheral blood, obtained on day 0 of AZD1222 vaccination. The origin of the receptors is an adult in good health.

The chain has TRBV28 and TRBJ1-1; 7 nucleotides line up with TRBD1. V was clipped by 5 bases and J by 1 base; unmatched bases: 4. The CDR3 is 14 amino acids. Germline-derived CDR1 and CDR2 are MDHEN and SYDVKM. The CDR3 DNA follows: TGTGCCAGCAGTCGATACAGGGGGAACACTGAAGCTTTCTTT. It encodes CASSRYRGNTEAFF.

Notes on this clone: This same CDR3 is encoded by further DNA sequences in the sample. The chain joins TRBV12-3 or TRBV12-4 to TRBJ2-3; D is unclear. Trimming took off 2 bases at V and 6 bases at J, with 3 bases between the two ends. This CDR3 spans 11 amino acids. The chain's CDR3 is CASSLRDTQYF. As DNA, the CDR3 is TGTGCCAGCAGTTTACGGGATACGCAGTATTTT.

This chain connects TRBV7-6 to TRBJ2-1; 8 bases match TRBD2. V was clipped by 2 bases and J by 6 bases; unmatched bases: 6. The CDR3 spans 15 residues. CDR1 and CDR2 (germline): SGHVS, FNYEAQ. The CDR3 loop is CASSLQAGGGNEQFF. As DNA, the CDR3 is TGTGCCAGCAGCTTACAGGCGGGGGGCGGCAATGAGCAGTTCTTC.

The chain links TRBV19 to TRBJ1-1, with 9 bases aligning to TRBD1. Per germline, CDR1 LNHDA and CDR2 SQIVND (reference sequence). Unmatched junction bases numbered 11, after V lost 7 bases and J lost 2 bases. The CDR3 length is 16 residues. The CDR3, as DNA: TGTGCCAGTACCATCCAACGGACAGGGGCAAACACTGAAGCTTTCTTT. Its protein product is CASTIQRTGANTEAFF.

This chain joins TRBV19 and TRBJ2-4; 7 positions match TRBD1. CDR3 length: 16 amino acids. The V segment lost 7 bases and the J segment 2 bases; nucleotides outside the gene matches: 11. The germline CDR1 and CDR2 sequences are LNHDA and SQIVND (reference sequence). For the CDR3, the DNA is TGTGCCAGTACCGTCACAGGGGTTGTAACCAAAAACATTCAGTACTTC. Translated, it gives CASTVTGVVTKNIQYF.

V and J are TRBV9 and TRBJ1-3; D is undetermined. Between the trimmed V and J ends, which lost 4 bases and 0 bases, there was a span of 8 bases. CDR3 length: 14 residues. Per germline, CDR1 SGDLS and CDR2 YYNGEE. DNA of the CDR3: TGTGCCAGCAGCTCCGGAGGCTCTGGAAACACCATATATTTT. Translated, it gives CASSSGGSGNTIYF.

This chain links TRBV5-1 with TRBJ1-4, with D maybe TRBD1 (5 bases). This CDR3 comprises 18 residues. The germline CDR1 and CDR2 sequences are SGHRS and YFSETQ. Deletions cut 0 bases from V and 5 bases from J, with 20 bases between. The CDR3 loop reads CASSLGYRTGGGNEKLFF. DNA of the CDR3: TGCGCCAGCAGCTTGGGGTACCGTACGGGGGGAGGAAATGAAAAACTGTTTTTT.

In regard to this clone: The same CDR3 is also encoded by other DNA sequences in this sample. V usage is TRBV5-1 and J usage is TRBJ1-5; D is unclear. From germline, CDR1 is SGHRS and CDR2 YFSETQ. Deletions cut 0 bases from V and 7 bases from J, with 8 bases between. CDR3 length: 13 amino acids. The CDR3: CASSLEGHQPQHF. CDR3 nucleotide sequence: TGCGCCAGCAGCTTGGAGGGCCACCAGCCCCAGCATTTT.

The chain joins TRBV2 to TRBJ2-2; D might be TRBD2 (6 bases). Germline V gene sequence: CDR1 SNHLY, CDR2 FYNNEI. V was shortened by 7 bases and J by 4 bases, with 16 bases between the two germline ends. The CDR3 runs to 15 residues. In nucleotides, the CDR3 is TGTGCCAGCACAGTTGTCCAGGGAGGCACCGGGGAGCTGTTTTTT. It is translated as CASTVVQGGTGELFF.

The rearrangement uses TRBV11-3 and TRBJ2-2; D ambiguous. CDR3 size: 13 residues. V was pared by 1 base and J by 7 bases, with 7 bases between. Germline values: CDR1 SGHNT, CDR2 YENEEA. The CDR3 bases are TGTGCCAGCAGCTTAGGTCATAGCGGGGAGCTGTTTTTT. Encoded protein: CASSLGHSGELFF.

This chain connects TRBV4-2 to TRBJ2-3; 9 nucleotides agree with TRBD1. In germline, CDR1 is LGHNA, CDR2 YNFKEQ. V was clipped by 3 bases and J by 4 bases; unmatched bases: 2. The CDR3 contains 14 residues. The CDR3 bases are TGTGCCAGCAGCCAGGGACAGGGTTCAGATACGCAGTATTTT. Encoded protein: CASSQGQGSDTQYF.

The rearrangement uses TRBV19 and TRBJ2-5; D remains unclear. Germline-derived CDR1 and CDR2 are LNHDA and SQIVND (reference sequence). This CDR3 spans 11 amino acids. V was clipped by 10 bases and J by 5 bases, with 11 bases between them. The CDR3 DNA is TGTGCCACTTTACTCGGGGAGACCCAGTACTTC. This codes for CATLLGETQYF. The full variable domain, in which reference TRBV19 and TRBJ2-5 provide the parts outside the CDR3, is DGGITQSPKYLFRKEGQNVTLSCEQNLNHDAMYWYRQDPGQGLRLIYYSQIVNDFQKGDIAEGYSVSREKKESFPLTVTSAQKNPTAFYLCATLLGETQYFGPGTRLLVL.

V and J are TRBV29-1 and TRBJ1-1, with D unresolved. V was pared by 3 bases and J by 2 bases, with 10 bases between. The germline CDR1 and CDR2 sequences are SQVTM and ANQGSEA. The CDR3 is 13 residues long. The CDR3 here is CSVDQVSNTEAFF. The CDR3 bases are TGCAGCGTTGATCAGGTCAGTAACACTGAAGCTTTCTTT.

CDR3 amino acids: CASSLVLAGGSYEQYF. CDR3 DNA: TGTGCCAGCAGCTTGGTCTTGGCGGGGGGCTCCTACGAGCAGTACTTC. The J gene is TRBJ2-7, the V gene TRBV5-4, with 8 bases that match TRBD2. The CDR3 consists of 16 residues. Germline values: CDR1 SGHNT, CDR2 YYREEE (reference sequence). The V and J ends lost 0 bases and 0 bases, in that order; junction bases with no gene match: 5.

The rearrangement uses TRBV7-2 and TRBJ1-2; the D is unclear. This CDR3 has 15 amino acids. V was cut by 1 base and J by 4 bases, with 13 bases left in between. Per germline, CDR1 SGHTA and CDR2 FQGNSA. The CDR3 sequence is CASSLEAGQIYGYTF. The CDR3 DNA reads TGTGCCAGCAGCTTAGAGGCTGGGCAGATCTATGGCTACACCTTC. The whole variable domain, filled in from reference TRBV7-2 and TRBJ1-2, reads GAGVSQSPSNKVTEKGKDVELRCDPISGHTALYWYRQSLGQGLEFLIYFQGNSAPDKSGLPSDRFSAERTGGSVSTLTIQRTQQEDSAVYLCASSLEAGQIYGYTFGSGTRLTVV.

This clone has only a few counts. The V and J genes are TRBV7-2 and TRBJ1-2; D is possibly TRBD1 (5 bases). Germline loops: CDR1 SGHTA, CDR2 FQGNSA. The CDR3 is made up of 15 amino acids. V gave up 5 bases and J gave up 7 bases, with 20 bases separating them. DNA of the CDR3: TGTGCCAGCAGCGGATACAGGAAGACGGTCTTTGGCTACACCTTC. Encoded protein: CASSGYRKTVFGYTF.

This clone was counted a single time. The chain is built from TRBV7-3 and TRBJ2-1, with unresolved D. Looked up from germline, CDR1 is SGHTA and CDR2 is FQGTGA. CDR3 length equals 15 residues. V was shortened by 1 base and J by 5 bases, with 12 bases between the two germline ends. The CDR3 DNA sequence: TGTGCCAGCAGCTTAAGGACGGTAACAAACAATGAGCAGTTCTTC. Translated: CASSLRTVTNNEQFF. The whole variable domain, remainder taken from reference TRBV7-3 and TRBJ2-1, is GAGVSQTPSNKVTEKGKYVELRCDPISGHTALYWYRQSLGQGPEFLIYFQGTGAADDSGLPNDRFFAVRPEGSVSTLKIQRTERGDSAVYLCASSLRTVTNNEQFFGPGTRLTVL.

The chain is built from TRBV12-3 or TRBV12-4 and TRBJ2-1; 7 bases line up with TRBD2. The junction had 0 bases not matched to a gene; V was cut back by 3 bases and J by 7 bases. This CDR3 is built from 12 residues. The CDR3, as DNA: TGTGCCAGCAGTTTCGGGGGGAATGAGCAGTTCTTC. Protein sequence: CASSFGGNEQFF.

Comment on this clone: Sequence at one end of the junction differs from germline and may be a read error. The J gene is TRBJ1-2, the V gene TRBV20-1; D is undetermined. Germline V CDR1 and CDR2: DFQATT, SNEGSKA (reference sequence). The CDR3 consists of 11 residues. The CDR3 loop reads CSASEGSLLAF. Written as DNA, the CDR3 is TGCAGTGCTAGTGAAGGTAGCTTATTGGCCTTC.

CDR3 sequence (DNA): TGTGCCAGCAGGATCAGGCGCCAGACCGGGTGGAACGAGCAGTACTTC. It translates to CASRIRRQTGWNEQYF. The V gene is TRBV2, the J gene TRBJ2-7; D is undetermined. This CDR3 region has 16 residues. V was clipped by 6 bases and J by 5 bases, with 23 bases between them. The germline CDR1 and CDR2 sequences are SNHLY and FYNNEI.

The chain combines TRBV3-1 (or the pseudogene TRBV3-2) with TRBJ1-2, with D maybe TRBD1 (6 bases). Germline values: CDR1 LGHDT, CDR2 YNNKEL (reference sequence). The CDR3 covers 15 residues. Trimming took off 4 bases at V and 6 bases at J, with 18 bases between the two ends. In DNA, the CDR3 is TGTGCCAGCAGCCCCGAGGGGACACCGAACCATGGCTACACCTTC. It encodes CASSPEGTPNHGYTF.